Listed below are T cell receptor beta chains from one sample, sequenced in a study of regulatory dendritic cells for organ transplantation. These receptors' targets are unknown. TCRdb keeps only in-frame clones here, not all; method: immunoSEQ multiplex PCR. The data show about 10,000 clones, 65% to 85% seen once. The sample taken for sequencing was memory CD4+ T cells from blood cultured with dendritic cells. The receptor source for this set is a human donor in good health. Each CDR3 is given with its conserved first and last residue. The order of the fields is V gene, clone size, D gene, J gene, CDR3 DNA, CDR3 protein. The D gene is left open where the match is weak. Part of the rows lack a size; the others show once, few, many or a class for expanded clones.

V: TRBV27; size: -; D: TRBD1; J: TRBJ1-2; DNA: TGTGCCAGCAGTTCGGGAGGGACAGGGGGCTATGGTGGCTACACCTTC; CDR3: CASSSGGTGGYGGYTF
V: TRBV4-2; size: -; D: TRBD1; J: TRBJ1-3; DNA: TGTGCCAGCAGTCGACAGGGGGCGGGAAACACCATATATTTT; CDR3: CASSRQGAGNTIYF
V: TRBV4-2; size: -; D: -; J: TRBJ2-3; DNA: TGTGCCAGCAGCCAAGATCGACGCATCACAGATACGCAGTATTTT; CDR3: CASSQDRRITDTQYF
V: TRBV6-5; size: -; D: TRBD2; J: TRBJ2-3; DNA: TGTGCCAGCAGTTTGACTAGCGGGAGCTTCACAGATACGCAGTATTTT; CDR3: CASSLTSGSFTDTQYF
V: TRBV4-1; size: -; D: -; J: TRBJ2-6; DNA: TGCGCCAGCAGCCAAGGCGTAGGGTATTCTGGGGCCAACGTCCTGACTTTC; CDR3: CASSQGVGYSGANVLTF
V: TRBV5-1; size: -; D: -; J: TRBJ1-1; DNA: TGCGCCAGCAGCTTGGAGGGGACGATGAACACTGAAGCTTTCTTT; CDR3: CASSLEGTMNTEAFF
V: TRBV11-2; size: once; D: -; J: TRBJ2-7; DNA: TGTGCCAGCAGCTTAGAACGGGACAAGAGATACGAGCAGTACTTC; CDR3: CASSLERDKRYEQYF
V: TRBV2; size: -; D: -; J: TRBJ1-1; DNA: TGTGCCGTCGGGGGACGGGTTGAAGCTTTCTTT; CDR3: CAVGGRVEAFF
V: TRBV9; size: -; D: -; J: TRBJ2-2; DNA: TGTGCCAGCACTCCAGGGACTACCGGGGAGCTGTTTTTT; CDR3: CASTPGTTGELFF
V: TRBV6-5; size: -; D: -; J: TRBJ1-2; DNA: TGTGCCAGCAGTCCTCCGGGACGGATCTATGGCTACACCTTC; CDR3: CASSPPGRIYGYTF
V: TRBV28; size: -; D: -; J: TRBJ2-5; DNA: TGTGCCAGCAGTTTATGGACAAACCAAGAGACCCAGTACTTC; CDR3: CASSLWTNQETQYF
V: TRBV14; size: -; D: TRBD2; J: TRBJ2-7; DNA: TGTGCCAGCAGCCAAGCCGGGGGGTGGGGAACCTACGAGCAGTACTTC; CDR3: CASSQAGGWGTYEQYF
V: TRBV6-1; size: -; D: TRBD1; J: TRBJ2-7; DNA: TGTGCCAGCAGTGTTGAGGACAGGGGGGAGCAGTACTTC; CDR3: CASSVEDRGEQYF
V: TRBV9; size: -; D: -; J: TRBJ1-2; DNA: TGTGCCAGCAGCGTAGGACAGGCTACTGTCTATGGCTACACCTTC; CDR3: CASSVGQATVYGYTF
V: TRBV18; size: -; D: -; J: TRBJ1-1; DNA: TGTGCCAGCTCACGGCCAGGAGTCGGGAACACTGAAGCTTTCTTT; CDR3: CASSRPGVGNTEAFF
V: TRBV6-5; size: few; D: -; J: TRBJ2-2; DNA: TGTGCCAGCAGTTACACGGGTCTGACCGGGGAGCTGTTTTTT; CDR3: CASSYTGLTGELFF
V: TRBV10-3; size: -; D: -; J: TRBJ1-4; DNA: TGTGCCATCAAGGGAGAAACTAATGAAAAACTGTTTTTT; CDR3: CAIKGETNEKLFF
V: TRBV2; size: -; D: TRBD1; J: TRBJ1-2; DNA: TGTGCCAGCAGTCCTCCCACGGGACAGGGGAGTGGCTACACCTTC; CDR3: CASSPPTGQGSGYTF
V: TRBV19; size: -; D: -; J: TRBJ1-2; DNA: TGTGCCAGTAGTATAGGGGCCCTTACAGGCTTCTATGGCTACACCTTC; CDR3: CASSIGALTGFYGYTF
V: TRBV28; size: -; D: TRBD2; J: TRBJ2-1; DNA: TGTGCCATCACAGCGGGGGGGTTTCACAATGAGCAGTTCTTC; CDR3: CAITAGGFHNEQFF
V: TRBV28; size: -; D: -; J: TRBJ2-7; DNA: TGTGCCAGCAGTTCCCCTTACGACACCTACGAGCAGTACTTC; CDR3: CASSSPYDTYEQYF
V: TRBV6-6; size: -; D: TRBD1; J: TRBJ2-2; DNA: TGTGCCAGCAGTTACCGACAGGGGGACACCGGGGAGCTGTTTTTT; CDR3: CASSYRQGDTGELFF
V: TRBV30; size: few; D: -; J: TRBJ1-1; DNA: TGTGCCTGGGAACCGGGGAGCACTGAAGCTTTCTTT; CDR3: CAWEPGSTEAFF
V: TRBV18; size: -; D: -; J: TRBJ2-3; DNA: TGTGCCAGCTCACCAACGGCCGCTAGCACAGATACGCAGTATTTT; CDR3: CASSPTAASTDTQYF
V: TRBV7-2; size: -; D: -; J: TRBJ1-3; DNA: TGTGCCAGCAGCTCGCCCGACACCCCCTCTGGAAACACCATATATTTT; CDR3: CASSSPDTPSGNTIYF
V: TRBV6-5; size: once; D: -; J: TRBJ2-5; DNA: TGTGCCAGCAGTTACACTACAGGGAAAGAGACCCAGTACTTC; CDR3: CASSYTTGKETQYF
V: TRBV19; size: -; D: TRBD1; J: TRBJ2-2; DNA: TGTGCCAGTAGCCGACAGGGGTCCAACACCGGGGAGCTGTTTTTT; CDR3: CASSRQGSNTGELFF
V: TRBV15; size: -; D: -; J: TRBJ2-5; DNA: TGTGCCACCAGCAAGGACACGAGGGAGGGGGGGCAAGAGACCCAGTACTTC; CDR3: CATSKDTREGGQETQYF
V: TRBV10-2; size: -; D: TRBD1; J: TRBJ1-1; DNA: TGCGCCGCACGGACAGGAAACACTGAAGCTTTCTTT; CDR3: CAARTGNTEAFF
V: TRBV7-2; size: -; D: -; J: TRBJ1-5; DNA: TGTGCCAGCAGCTTAGCTGGGCCCCAGCATTTT; CDR3: CASSLAGPQHF
V: TRBV6-4; size: -; D: TRBD1; J: TRBJ1-2; DNA: TGTGCCAGCAGTGACCAACCGTCCGGGACAGGGTCTCGTTACTTC; CDR3: CASSDQPSGTGSRYF
V: TRBV19; size: -; D: TRBD1; J: TRBJ2-5; DNA: TGTGCCAGTAGTATAGAGCCCAGGGGGCCGGGAGAGACCCAGTACTTC; CDR3: CASSIEPRGPGETQYF
V: TRBV29-1; size: -; D: -; J: TRBJ1-1; DNA: TGCAGCGTTCGGTTGGACAGCTGGAACACTGAAGCTTTCTTT; CDR3: CSVRLDSWNTEAFF
V: TRBV7-2; size: once; D: TRBD2; J: TRBJ2-2; DNA: TGTGCCAGCAGCTTTAGCGGGCAGAACACCGGGGAGCTGTTTTTT; CDR3: CASSFSGQNTGELFF
V: TRBV5-1; size: -; D: -; J: TRBJ2-7; DNA: TGCGCCAGCAGCCTCCGCCCCCGCGGCGAGTACGAGCAGTACTTC; CDR3: CASSLRPRGEYEQYF
V: TRBV29-1; size: -; D: -; J: TRBJ2-7; DNA: TGCAGCGTAGGGGCGGCAGGGGTTATAGGCGAGCAGTACTTC; CDR3: CSVGAAGVIGEQYF
V: TRBV7-7; size: -; D: TRBD1; J: TRBJ2-7; DNA: TGTGCTAGCAGCCCAGCGACAGGGGGGGAGCAGTACTTC; CDR3: CASSPATGGEQYF
V: TRBV7-9; size: -; D: TRBD2; J: TRBJ2-5; DNA: TGTGCCAGCAGCTTAGTTGCGGGAGGAAAAGAGACCCAGTACTTC; CDR3: CASSLVAGGKETQYF
V: TRBV4-2; size: -; D: -; J: TRBJ1-1; DNA: TGTGCCAGCAGCGATCGGATAGGCGGGACCACTGAAGCTTTCTTT; CDR3: CASSDRIGGTTEAFF